This T cell receptor (beta chain) originates from a study of T-cell memory formation after mild COVID-19. Study overall: The TCR clusters were mostly specific to one donor.

MiXCR, run by TCRdb on the 5' RACE reads, gives a single entry per CDR3 protein. In the table there are over 400,000 distinct CDR3 sequences, under 25% of which are singletons. The germline V gene encodes CDR1 SGHRS and CDR2 YFSETQ. V was shortened by 3 bases and J by 5 bases, with 17 bases between the two germline ends. This CDR3 has 15 amino acids. Study observations and caveats: Contracting clones, day 15 to 85, had balanced CD4/CD8, and later expanders favored CD4+.

Concerning this clonotype: Antigen: not known.

This sequence was found in an adult woman who had mild COVID-19 (a few samples of this study predate the infection). Cell type and time point are not known. Sequencing was carried out using PBMCs or a T cell subset sorted from them (not recorded which). V is TRBV5-1 and J is TRBJ2-5; a possible D gene is TRBD2 (6 bases). The CDR3 protein is CASSSTGGSKETQYF. The CDR3 DNA follows: TGCGCCAGCAGCTCCACCGGGGGTTCTAAGGAGACCCAGTACTTC.